This TCR beta chain was recovered during a study of blood T cell repertoires in COVID-19. Whole-study context: Both acute and convalescent COVID-19 samples were obtained from the United States, Italy and Spain. T cells, B-cell-depleted T cells, or PBMCs supplied cDNA or gDNA.

In the original workflow: Cell counts per sample came from amplifying reference gene primers. TCRdb keeps only in-frame clones here, not all; method: immunoSEQ multiplex PCR. V, J and clone size derive from that table, while D and trimming were established from the DNA sequence. The sample consists of 300,000 to 350,000 clones, about 86% of them appearing once. Trimming stripped 5 bases from V and 0 bases from J, with 10 bases between. The CDR3 extends over 15 amino acids. The germline V gene encodes CDR1 SGHTA and CDR2 FQGNSA. Sequences were obtained from peripheral blood. The receptor comes from a man aged 25 to 40 with active or convalescent COVID-19. The chain employs TRBV7-2 and TRBJ2-2; the D gene is possibly TRBD2 (5 bases). Here the CDR3 DNA reads TGTGCCAGCAGCCCCAGGACTTCGAACACCGGGGAGCTGTTTTTT. Its translation: CASSPRTSNTGELFF.